This T cell receptor beta chain was profiled in a study of blood T cell repertoires in COVID-19. Whole-study context: Acute-phase and convalescent COVID-19 samples originated in the United States, Italy and Spain. PBMCs, B-cell-depleted T cells, or T cells provided the cDNA or gDNA that made up the material.

Methods used by the authors: Amplification of reference gene primers provided the estimated nucleated cell counts. Clones were sequenced by immunoSEQ multiplex PCR, and TCRdb holds only the in-frame ones, with some missing. The V and J calls and clone size come from that table; D and trimming were worked out from the DNA. Counted here are around 300,000 clones, 75% to 90% occurring once; the ten biggest clones make up around 13%. Germline-derived CDR1 and CDR2 are SGDLS and YYNGEE. The CDR3 consists of 18 residues. V shed 3 bases and J 3 bases; nucleotides not matched to a gene: 12. This clonotype was obtained from a woman in her seventies with COVID-19, enrolled during active disease. The sequenced sample was peripheral blood. The chain joins TRBV9 to TRBJ2-2, with 9 bases lining up with TRBD1. The CDR3 sequence is CASSAPLGDREDTGELFF. The CDR3 nucleotides read TGTGCCAGCAGCGCCCCATTGGGGGACAGGGAAGACACCGGGGAGCTGTTTTTT. The full variable domain, with the rest looked up from reference TRBV9 and TRBJ2-2, is DSGVTQTPKHLITATGQRVTLRCSPRSGDLSVYWYQQSLDQGLQFLIQYYNGEERAKGNILERFSAQQFPDLHSELNLSSLELGDSALYFCASSAPLGDREDTGELFFGEGSRLTVL.